The source of this TCR beta chain is a study of cytomegalovirus exposure and HLA in healthy donors. Looking at the study overall: The early release's HLA-typed donors yielded 70 million to 85 million unique TCRs.

As concerns this clone: The antigen is not known.

The study ran its PCR with 60 Vbeta and 13 Jbeta primers. Only in-frame clones appear in the TCRdb table, and some are missing; sequencing was by immunoSEQ multiplex PCR. The top ten clones hold approximately 11% of a sample with roughly 120,000 clones, 82% of them seen once. General study points: Available immune exposure information covered CMV serostatus only. The study assumed roughly uniform donor sequencing depth for presence/absence analyses.

Sequenced: PBMCs. The receptor comes from a male donor in good health and CMV-seropositive.

CDR3 nucleotide sequence: TGTGCCAGCAGCTTGGATCTAGCGACCGAGGGCGAGCAGTACTTC. Protein product: CASSLDLATEGEQYF. This chain connects TRBV5-4 to TRBJ2-7, with a tentative D call TRBD2 (6 bases). V was pared by 0 bases and J by 6 bases, with 16 bases between. The CDR3 extends over 15 amino acids. CDR1 SGHNT and CDR2 YYREEE come from the germline V gene (reference sequence).